The entry that follows covers one T cell receptor beta chain sequence. The assay was immunoSEQ multiplex PCR, and TCRdb's table has in-frame clones only and misses some. Altogether roughly 120,000 clones are present, roughly nine tenths being singletons, with the ten largest covering 7.8%. Between the trimmed V and J ends, which lost 2 bases and 2 bases, there was a span of 10 bases. This CDR3 region has 14 residues. Germline CDR1 is SGHTA and CDR2 is FQGTGA. The sample is drawn from a study of control samples from healthy donors and cancer patients. This rearrangement joins TRBV7-3 to TRBJ2-7; perhaps D is TRBD1 or TRBD2 (5 bases each). The receptor was derived from a woman aged 18-30 years in good health. Sample: blood. The CDR3: CASSLSGRPYEQYF. The CDR3 DNA reads TGTGCCAGCAGCTTATCGGGACGGCCCTACGAGCAGTACTTC.